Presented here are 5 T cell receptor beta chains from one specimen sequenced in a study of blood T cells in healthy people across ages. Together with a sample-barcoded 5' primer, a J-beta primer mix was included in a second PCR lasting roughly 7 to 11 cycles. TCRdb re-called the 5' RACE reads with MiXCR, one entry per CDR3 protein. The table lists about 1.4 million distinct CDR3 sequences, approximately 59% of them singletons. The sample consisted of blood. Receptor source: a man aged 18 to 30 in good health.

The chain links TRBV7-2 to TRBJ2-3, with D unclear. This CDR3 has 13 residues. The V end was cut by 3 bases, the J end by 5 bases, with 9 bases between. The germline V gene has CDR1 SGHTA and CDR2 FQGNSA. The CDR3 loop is CASSLPGKDTQYF. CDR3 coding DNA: TGTGCCAGCAGCTTGCCGGGCAAAGATACGCAGTATTTT. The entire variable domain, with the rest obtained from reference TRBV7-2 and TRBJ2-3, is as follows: GAGVSQSPSNKVTEKGKDVELRCDPISGHTALYWYRQSLGQGLEFLIYFQGNSAPDKSGLPSDRFSAERTGGSVSTLTIQRTQQEDSAVYLCASSLPGKDTQYFGPGTRLTVL.

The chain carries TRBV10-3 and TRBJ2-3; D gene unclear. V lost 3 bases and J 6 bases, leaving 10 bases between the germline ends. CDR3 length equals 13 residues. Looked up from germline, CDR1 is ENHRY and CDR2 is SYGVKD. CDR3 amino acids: CAISDSDEDTQYF. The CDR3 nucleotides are TGTGCCATCAGTGACTCGGACGAGGATACGCAGTATTTT.

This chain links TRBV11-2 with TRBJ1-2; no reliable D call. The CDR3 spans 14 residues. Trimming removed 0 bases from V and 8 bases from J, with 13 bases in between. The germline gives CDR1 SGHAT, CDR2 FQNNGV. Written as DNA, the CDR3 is TGTGCCAGCAGCTTAGACAACCCCCGGTGGGGCTACACCTTC. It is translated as CASSLDNPRWGYTF.

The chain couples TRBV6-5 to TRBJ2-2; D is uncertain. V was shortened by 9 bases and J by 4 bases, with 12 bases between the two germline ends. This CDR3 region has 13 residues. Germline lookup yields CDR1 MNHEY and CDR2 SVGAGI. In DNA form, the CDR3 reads TGTGCCAGTTTTTTGGACCTCACCGGGGAGCTGTTTTTT. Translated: CASFLDLTGELFF.

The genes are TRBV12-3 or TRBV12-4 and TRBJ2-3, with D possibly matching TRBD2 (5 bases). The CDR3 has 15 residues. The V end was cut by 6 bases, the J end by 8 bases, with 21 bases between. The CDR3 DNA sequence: TGTGCCAGCAGCCGGACTGGGATCTATTCGGGTACGCAGTATTTT. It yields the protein CASSRTGIYSGTQYF.